One and the same sample provided the 27 T cell receptor beta chains below, sequenced in a study of blood T cell repertoires in COVID-19. Clones were read by immunoSEQ multiplex PCR, and TCRdb kept only the in-frame ones, dropping some. The table has some 48,000 clones, roughly 87% seen once; the top ten hold around 25%. Sequenced material: peripheral blood. These receptors originate from a woman older than 75 in a cohort sampled during active or convalescent COVID-19.

This clone was seen only once. V is TRBV4-3 and J is TRBJ1-2; D is perhaps TRBD1 (5 bases). Per germline, CDR1 LGHNA and CDR2 YSLEER. The CDR3 has 14 amino acids. Trimming took 0 bases from V and 6 from J, leaving 11 bases between them. The CDR3 coding sequence is TGCGCCAGCAGCCAAGATCAGCAGGGCCATGGCTACACCTTC. This translates into CASSQDQQGHGYTF.

This sequence joins TRBV10-1 and TRBJ1-1, with D perhaps TRBD1 (5 bases). The V gene lost 5 bases and the J gene lost 0 bases, with 16 bases spanning the gap. This CDR3 is built from 16 residues. Germline V gene lookup returns CDR1 WNHNN and CDR2 SYGVQD (reference sequence). CDR3 in DNA: TGCGCCAGCAGTCGGGGGGGATTTAGAATGAACACTGAAGCTTTCTTT. Amino acid sequence: CASSRGGFRMNTEAFF.

J is TRBJ1-2 and V is TRBV29-1; no clear D. Trimming shortened V by 6 bases and J by 6 bases, and 8 bases separated the two germline ends. The CDR3 sequence is 10 residues long. Per germline, CDR1 SQVTM and CDR2 ANQGSEA. CDR3: CSVDGDGYTF. The CDR3 DNA reads TGCAGCGTCGACGGGGATGGCTACACCTTC. Full variable domain (rest looked up from reference TRBV29-1 and TRBJ1-2): SAVISQKPSRDICQRGTSLTIQCQVDSQVTMMFWYRQQPGQSLTLIATANQGSEATYESGFVIDKFPISRPNLTFSTLTVSNMSPEDSSIYLCSVDGDGYTFGSGTRLTVV.

V usage is TRBV28 and J usage is TRBJ1-5, with 8 bases that match TRBD1. The length of the CDR3 is 13 residues. With 5 bases clipped from V and 11 bases from J, the junction kept 8 bases outside the gene matches. Germline V lookup: CDR1 MDHEN, CDR2 SYDVKM. In nucleotides, the CDR3 is TGTGCCAGCAGTCCAGGGGGCCCACGGTCCCAGCATTTT. Its protein is CASSPGGPRSQHF.

The chain employs TRBV7-9 and TRBJ1-4, with 10 bases fitting TRBD1. Germline V gene sequence: CDR1 SEHNR, CDR2 FQNEAQ (reference sequence). The CDR3 extends over 17 amino acids. V lost 5 bases and J lost 8; bases outside the gene matches: 14. This CDR3 reads CASSPLLTGGAGEKLFF. CDR3 coding DNA: TGTGCCAGCAGCCCACTCTTGACAGGGGGCGCCGGGGAAAAACTGTTTTTT.

The sample holds one count of this clone. The genes are TRBV11-2 and TRBJ2-1; D remains ambiguous. The CDR3 consists of 13 residues. Germline CDR1 reads SGHAT; CDR2 reads FQNNGV. V was clipped by 0 bases and J by 7 bases, with 7 bases between them. The CDR3 region is CASSLDTVNEQFF. The CDR3 coding sequence is TGTGCCAGCAGCTTAGATACTGTTAATGAGCAGTTCTTC.

This clone was observed once. The rearrangement links TRBV7-9 to TRBJ1-6; no firm D call. The ends were cut back, 4 bases at V and 9 bases at J, with 7 bases in the middle. The CDR3 has 12 amino acids. Germline CDR1 is SEHNR and CDR2 is FQNEAQ (reference sequence). The CDR3 DNA reads as TGTGCCAGCAGCTCGACTGCTTCACCCCTCCACTTT. Translating gives CASSSTASPLHF. Full variable domain (outside the CDR3, taken from reference TRBV7-9 and TRBJ1-6): DTGVSQNPRHKITKRGQNVTFRCDPISEHNRLYWYRQTLGQGPEFLTYFQNEAQLEKSRLLSDRFSAERPKGSFSTLEIQRTEQGDSAMYLCASSSTASPLHFGNGTRLTVT.

The chain carries TRBV7-3 and TRBJ2-7; TRBD1 agrees at 8 bases. The CDR3 spans 14 residues. Per the germline V gene, CDR1 is SGHTA and CDR2 is FQGTGA. V trimming: 5 bases; J trimming: 1 base; junction bases outside the gene matches: 4. In DNA, the CDR3 is TGTGCCAGCAGCCGTGACAGGGGATCCTACGAGCAGTACTTC. Translated, it gives CASSRDRGSYEQYF.

The chain carries TRBV29-1 and TRBJ2-5, with 9 bases aligning to TRBD1. The germline V gene encodes CDR1 SQVTM and CDR2 ANQGSEA. The J segment lost 3 bases and the V segment lost 2 bases, leaving 7 bases of the junction unmatched. The CDR3 covers 15 residues. CDR3 amino acids: CSVEPGTGIKETQYF. The CDR3 region has the DNA TGCAGCGTTGAACCAGGGACAGGGATCAAAGAGACCCAGTACTTC.

This chain links TRBV2 with TRBJ2-1; D perhaps matches TRBD2 (5 bases). Trimming left V 3 bases short and J 3 bases short, with 9 bases between. CDR1 SNHLY and CDR2 FYNNEI come from the germline V gene. This CDR3 contains 14 residues. The DNA for the CDR3 is TGTGCCAGCAGTGATTTCACTAGCTACAATGAGCAGTTCTTC. This sequence encodes CASSDFTSYNEQFF. Full variable domain (missing parts from reference TRBV2 and TRBJ2-1): EPEVTQTPSHQVTQMGQEVILRCVPISNHLYFYWYRQILGQKVEFLVSFYNNEISEKSEIFDDQFSVERPDGSNFTLKIRSTKLEDSAMYFCASSDFTSYNEQFFGPGTRLTVL.

The CDR3 DNA sequence: TGTGCCAGCAGCCGGCGGACAGCAACTAATGAAAAACTGTTTTTT. Translating it yields CASSRRTATNEKLFF. This sequence joins TRBV5-5 and TRBJ1-4; a possible D gene is TRBD1 (6 bases). The ends were cut back, 4 bases at V and 0 bases at J, with 10 bases in the middle. The CDR3 loop spans 15 amino acids. Looked up from germline, CDR1 is SGHKS and CDR2 is YYEKEE (reference sequence).

This chain joins TRBV5-1 and TRBJ2-2; TRBD2 matches 7 bases. This CDR3 region has 11 residues. Germline V gives CDR1 SGHRS, CDR2 YFSETQ. The junction had 3 bases not matched to a gene; V was cut back by 9 bases and J by 7 bases. CDR3 coding DNA: TGCGCCACCTCGGGGGGCGGGGAGCTGTTTTTT. Residues: CATSGGGELFF. The full variable domain, its missing parts supplied by reference TRBV5-1 and TRBJ2-2, is KAGVTQTPRYLIKTRGQQVTLSCSPISGHRSVSWYQQTPGQGLQFLFEYFSETQRNKGNFPGRFSGRQFSNSRSEMNVSTLELGDSALYLCATSGGGELFFGEGSRLTVL.

This chain joins TRBV5-6 and TRBJ1-2; D is undetermined. V lost 0 bases and J 2 bases, leaving 8 bases between the germline ends. The length of the CDR3 is 14 residues. Germline assignment: CDR1 SGHDT and CDR2 YYEEEE. The CDR3 spells CASSLVLENYGYTF. For the CDR3, the DNA is TGTGCCAGCAGCTTGGTTTTAGAGAACTATGGCTACACCTTC.

This chain uses TRBV6-1 with TRBJ1-4; TRBD1 matches at 12 bases. V was pared by 0 bases and J by 7 bases, with 6 bases of the junction left unmatched. Per germline, CDR1 MNHNS and CDR2 SASEGT. The CDR3 spans 17 residues. CDR3 in DNA: TGTGCCAGCAGTGAAGCCCCGGGACAGGGGGCTGGTGAAAAACTGTTTTTT. Protein sequence: CASSEAPGQGAGEKLFF.

This sequence joins TRBV5-4 and TRBJ1-2; 7 nucleotides align to TRBD1. The CDR3 covers 13 residues. Germline CDR1 and CDR2: SGHNT and YYREEE (reference sequence). With V trimmed by 4 bases and J by 8 bases, 8 bases remained unmatched. The CDR3 DNA reads TGTGCCAGCAGCCCCCAGGGGGGTGTGGGCTACACCTTC. This encodes CASSPQGGVGYTF. Supplemented by reference TRBV5-4 and TRBJ1-2, the full variable domain reads ETGVTQSPTHLIKTRGQQVTLRCSSQSGHNTVSWYQQALGQGPQFIFQYYREEENGRGNFPPRFSGLQFPNYSSELNVNALELDDSALYLCASSPQGGVGYTFGSGTRLTVV.

J is TRBJ2-7 and V is TRBV2; D might be TRBD2 (5 bases). CDR3 length equals 13 residues. CDR1 is SNHLY, CDR2 FYNNEI, per germline. V was pared by 8 bases and J by 2 bases, with 13 bases between. CDR3 residues: CASSRVGTYEQYF. As DNA, the CDR3 is TGTGCCAGCTCGAGGGTGGGGACCTACGAGCAGTACTTC.

V usage is TRBV5-8 and J usage is TRBJ2-1; 7 bases match TRBD1. This CDR3 contains 15 residues. Germline-derived CDR1 and CDR2 are SGHTS and YDEGEE. The trim removed 1 base at V and 3 bases at J, leaving 4 bases unmatched. In DNA form, the CDR3 reads TGTGCCAGCAGCTTGTACCGGGACAGCTACAATGAGCAGTTCTTC. Translating it yields CASSLYRDSYNEQFF.

This chain uses TRBV4-3 with TRBJ2-3, with 7 bases matching TRBD2. The CDR3 length is 17 residues. V shed 0 bases, J shed 5 bases, and the junction held 11 bases outside the gene matches. Germline CDR1 reads LGHNA; CDR2 reads YSLEER. The DNA of the CDR3 is TGCGCCAGCAGCCAAGATAATGCAGGCGGGAGTGGAGATACGCAGTATTTT. Translation: CASSQDNAGGSGDTQYF.

The chain links TRBV6-5 to TRBJ1-2; weak D call: TRBD1 (6 bases). The V and J ends lost 7 bases and 4 bases respectively, with 13 bases between them. CDR1 is MNHEY, CDR2 SVGAGI, per germline. CDR3 length equals 13 residues. CDR3 sequence: CASTQGLGYGYTF. CDR3 nucleotides: TGTGCCAGCACCCAGGGGCTTGGCTATGGCTACACCTTC.

The chain links TRBV10-3 to TRBJ1-2; no clear D gene. Germline V gene data show CDR1 as ENHRY and CDR2 as SYGVKD. This CDR3 is built from 13 residues. The ends were cut back, 2 bases at V and 2 bases at J, with 6 bases in the middle. The DNA for the CDR3 is TGTGCCATCAGTGAGAACACGAACTATGGCTACACCTTC. It codes for CAISENTNYGYTF.

This sequence joins TRBV11-3 and TRBJ1-1, with D perhaps matching TRBD1 (5 bases). The CDR3 contains 13 residues. Per the germline V gene, CDR1 is SGHNT and CDR2 is YENEEA. Trimming took off 3 bases at V and 4 bases at J, with 9 bases between the two ends. CDR3 nucleotide sequence: TGTGCCAGCAGCTTTGATAGGGGCACTGAAGCTTTCTTT. This codes for CASSFDRGTEAFF. The variable domain in full, completed from reference TRBV11-3 and TRBJ1-1, reads EAGVVQSPRYKIIEKKQPVAFWCNPISGHNTLYWYLQNLGQGPELLIRYENEEAVDDSQLPKDRFSAERLKGVDSTLKIQPAELGDSAVYLCASSFDRGTEAFFGQGTRLTVV.

The gene calls are TRBV7-9 and TRBJ2-2; 8 positions agree with TRBD1. The CDR3 totals 17 residues. Germline V lookup: CDR1 SEHNR, CDR2 FQNEAQ (reference sequence). V shed 3 bases, J shed 2 bases, and the junction held 8 bases outside the gene matches. The CDR3 protein is CASSFDRGTINTGELFF. As DNA, the CDR3 is TGTGCCAGCAGCTTTGACAGGGGTACCATTAACACCGGGGAGCTGTTTTTT.

The J gene is TRBJ2-2, the V gene TRBV18; D not certain. Germline values: CDR1 KGHSH, CDR2 LQKENI. V was pared by 3 bases and J by 4 bases, with 9 bases between. This CDR3 comprises 14 residues. Here the CDR3 reads CASSPRSGTGELFF. The CDR3 coding sequence is TGTGCCAGCTCACCGAGGAGTGGCACCGGGGAGCTGTTTTTT.

The genes are TRBV2 and TRBJ1-1; D unclear. The germline V gene has CDR1 SNHLY and CDR2 FYNNEI. The CDR3 is made up of 11 amino acids. This CDR3 reads CAAPRLDRAFF. In nucleotides, the CDR3 is TGTGCTGCACCCAGGCTCGATAGAGCTTTCTTT. The whole variable domain, remainder taken from reference TRBV2 and TRBJ1-1, is EPEVTQTPSHQVTQMGQEVILRCVPISNHLYFYWYRQILGQKVEFLVSFYNNEISEKSEIFDDQFSVERPDGSNFTLKIRSTKLEDSAMYFCAAPRLDRAFFGQGTRLTVV.

This clone was picked up a small number of times. V and J are TRBV2 and TRBJ1-1; D call uncertain. This CDR3 has 13 residues. V dropped 5 bases and J dropped 0 bases, with 7 bases sitting between them. Looked up from germline, CDR1 is SNHLY and CDR2 is FYNNEI. The CDR3 DNA follows: TGTGCCAGCAGTCGAACAGTGAACACTGAAGCTTTCTTT. Protein sequence: CASSRTVNTEAFF.

The chain uses TRBV24-1 and TRBJ2-1, with 14 bases that match TRBD2. With 5 bases clipped from V and 6 bases from J, the junction kept 11 bases outside the gene matches. The CDR3 consists of 18 residues. Germline CDR1 is KGHDR and CDR2 is SFDVKD. CDR3 coding DNA: TGTGCCACCAGTGGCCCCCCTGGGACTAGCGGGGGAACCAATGAGCAGTTCTTC. Its translation is CATSGPPGTSGGTNEQFF.

This chain uses TRBV2 with TRBJ1-1; D is possibly TRBD1 (5 bases). The CDR3 totals 12 residues. The V gene's germline CDR1 is SNHLY and CDR2 FYNNEI. V was pared by 4 bases and J by 11 bases, with 14 bases between. CDR3 amino acids: CASSVGQGGAFF. CDR3 in DNA: TGTGCCAGCAGTGTGGGTCAGGGTGGTGCTTTCTTT.